Each of the 23 T cell receptor beta chains below was sequenced from the same sample in a study of regulatory T cells in long-lasting Graves disease. Time point indicated: persistent/refractory GD, antithyroid drugs over 5 years with positive TRAb. Scientists built the TCR library using RNA that was extracted from PBMCs. Relying on iRepertoire HTBI primers and Arm-PCR of CDR3 regions, the team built TCR beta libraries. TCRdb re-derived calls from the multiplex PCR reads in MiXCR, one entry per CDR3 protein. The data contain about 430,000 distinct CDR3 sequences, under 25% of them seen just once; the ten biggest clones take up 13% to 15%. The sample was peripheral blood mononuclear cells (PBMCs), taken when the disease was refractory, from a patient treated with antithyroid drugs. The receptors here all came from a female donor with Graves disease.

Of note for this clonotype: One end of the junction fails to match germline, which may point to a read error. This sequence joins TRBV28 and TRBJ2-2, with D possibly being TRBD2 (5 bases). The germline CDR1 and CDR2 sequences are MDHEN and SYDVKM. This CDR3 has 14 residues. The CDR3: CASSPPITTGKLFF. CDR3 coding DNA: TGTGCCAGCAGTCCCCCTATCACCACCGGGAAGCTGTTTTTT.

This clonotype came up many times. The chain recombines TRBV29-1 with TRBJ1-2; D uncertain. The V gene lost 1 base and the J gene lost 3 bases, with 15 bases spanning the gap. Germline values: CDR1 SQVTM, CDR2 ANQGSEA. The CDR3 loop spans 15 amino acids. CDR3 nucleotide sequence: TGCAGCGTTGAAGCCCCTCGCTTCGTCGACTATGGCTACACCTTC. Its translation is CSVEAPRFVDYGYTF.

The count of this clonotype is one. A read error likely explains this, since a far larger clone differs by one base. V is TRBV6-2 or TRBV6-3 and J is TRBJ1-2; 12 nucleotides line up with TRBD1. The length of the CDR3 is 16 residues. Trimming cost V 5 bases and J 4 bases; bases outside gene matches: 8. Per germline, CDR1 MNHEY and CDR2 SVGEGT. This CDR3 is CASSTGTGGAFYGYTF. The CDR3 DNA sequence: TGTGCCAGCAGTACCGGGACAGGGGGCGCCTTCTATGGCTACACCTTC.

This clonotype showed up many times. The V gene is TRBV27, the J gene TRBJ2-5, with D perhaps TRBD1 or TRBD2 (5 bases each). The CDR3 covers 13 residues. Germline-derived CDR1 and CDR2 are MNHEY and SMNVEV (reference sequence). V was pared by 5 bases and J by 4 bases, with 11 bases between. CDR3 residues: CASSLGTGETQYF. The CDR3 DNA reads as TGTGCCAGCAGTCTCGGGACGGGAGAGACCCAGTACTTC.

The chain is built from TRBV20-1 and TRBJ2-7, with D hard to call. From germline, CDR1 is DFQATT and CDR2 SNEGSKA (reference sequence). The CDR3 has 14 residues. Trimming stripped 4 bases from V and 0 bases from J, with 13 bases between. CDR3 sequence: CSAMKSLNSYEQYF. CDR3 in DNA: TGCAGTGCTATGAAAAGCCTAAACTCCTACGAGCAGTACTTC.

This clonotype turned up a few times. The chain couples TRBV20-1 to TRBJ1-5, with TRBD1 matching over 7 bases. The germline V gene has CDR1 DFQATT and CDR2 SNEGSKA (reference sequence). With 5 bases clipped from V and 2 bases from J, the junction kept 9 bases outside the gene matches. This CDR3 comprises 15 residues. The CDR3 loop reads CSARYRGLRNQPQHF. The CDR3, as DNA: TGCAGTGCTCGATACAGGGGTTTACGCAATCAGCCCCAGCATTTT.

This clonotype was seen a few times. V and J are TRBV15 and TRBJ2-1; D is possibly TRBD2 (5 bases). V gave up 0 bases and J gave up 8 bases, with 14 bases separating them. The CDR3 is 15 amino acids. CDR1 and CDR2 from the germline V gene are LNHNV and YYDKDF (reference sequence). The CDR3: CATSRDRSAGDEQFF. DNA of the CDR3: TGTGCCACCAGCAGAGATCGGTCGGCGGGTGATGAGCAGTTCTTC.

Only one count was recorded for this clonotype. This chain connects TRBV10-3 to TRBJ2-3, with 8 bases that match TRBD2. The CDR3 extends over 16 amino acids. Germline CDR1 reads ENHRY; CDR2 reads SYGVKD. V gave up 3 bases and J gave up 5 bases; unmatched junction bases: 10. For the CDR3, the DNA is TGTGCCATCAGTGAAACCCGGGAGGGCCCGAAAGATACGCAGTATTTT. Translating gives CAISETREGPKDTQYF.

The V and J genes are TRBV6-2 or TRBV6-3 and TRBJ2-7, with 9 nucleotides matching TRBD2. The CDR3 length is 14 residues. The trim removed 1 base at V and 4 bases at J, leaving 2 bases unmatched. Germline V gene lookup returns CDR1 MNHEY and CDR2 SVGEGT. The CDR3 DNA follows: TGTGCCAGCAGTTACTTGCGGGAGGGGTACGAGCAGTACTTC. Protein product: CASSYLREGYEQYF.

This clonotype was observed many times. CDR3 nucleotides: TGTGCCAGCAGTGAGAGGGTTGGCTACACCTTC. Amino acids: CASSERVGYTF. The chain uses TRBV28 and TRBJ1-2; the D is unclear. Germline loops: CDR1 MDHEN, CDR2 SYDVKM. This CDR3 is 11 amino acids long. V lost 5 bases and J lost 7, with 8 bases in between.

The chain recombines TRBV19 with TRBJ1-5, with D hard to call. Trimming took off 7 bases at V and 2 bases at J, with 9 bases between the two ends. This CDR3 is built from 13 residues. Germline lookup yields CDR1 LNHDA and CDR2 SQIVND (reference sequence). The CDR3 DNA is TGTGCCAGTAAGGACGGAGGCAATCAGCCCCAGCATTTT. Protein: CASKDGGNQPQHF.

The chain employs TRBV4-1 and TRBJ1-1; tentatively, D is TRBD1 (5 bases). In germline, CDR1 is MGHRA, CDR2 YSYEKL. The CDR3 extends over 15 amino acids. V lost 1 base to trimming and J lost 4 bases, with 13 bases between them. The CDR3 protein is CASSQAAGFFTEAFF. The CDR3 coding sequence is TGCGCCAGCAGCCAAGCGGCAGGGTTTTTCACTGAAGCTTTCTTT.

This chain joins TRBV30 and TRBJ1-5; D not certain. The V end was cut by 1 base, the J end by 5 bases, with 6 bases between. From germline, CDR1 is GTSNPN and CDR2 SVGIG (reference sequence). This CDR3 comprises 12 residues. The CDR3 sequence: CAWSEGDQPQHF. CDR3 DNA sequence: TGTGCCTGGAGTGAAGGAGATCAGCCCCAGCATTTT. The whole variable domain, remainder taken from reference TRBV30 and TRBJ1-5, is SQTIHQWPATLVQPVGSPLSLECTVEGTSNPNLYWYRQAAGRGLQLLFYSVGIGQISSEVPQNLSASRPQDRQFILSSKKLLLSDSGFYLCAWSEGDQPQHFGDGTRLSIL.

This clonotype was counted ten times or more. This chain uses TRBV20-1 with TRBJ2-1; 7 nucleotides align to TRBD2. Trimming took 0 bases from V and 7 from J; bases not matched to a gene: 6. Germline assignment: CDR1 DFQATT and CDR2 SNEGSKA (reference sequence). The CDR3 spans 14 residues. The CDR3 spells CSAREASGGNEQFF. The CDR3 region has the DNA TGCAGTGCTAGAGAGGCTAGCGGTGGGAATGAGCAGTTCTTC.

V and J are TRBV6-5 and TRBJ1-5, with 7 bases lining up with TRBD1. CDR1 is MNHEY and CDR2 is SVGAGI in the germline V gene. V shed 2 bases, J shed 7 bases, and the junction held 2 bases outside the gene matches. This CDR3 comprises 13 residues. CDR3 in DNA: TGTGCCAGCAGTTACGACAGGGCCCAGCCCCAGCATTTT. The encoded protein is CASSYDRAQPQHF.

This clonotype was seen many times. The rearrangement uses TRBV2 and TRBJ2-7; D might be TRBD1 (5 bases). Trimming stripped 5 bases from V and 3 bases from J, with 17 bases between. CDR1 is SNHLY, CDR2 FYNNEI, per germline. The CDR3 runs 15 residues. The CDR3 DNA reads as TGTGCCAGCAGTCTGAGAGAGGCACAGGACTACGAGCAGTACTTC. This codes for CASSLREAQDYEQYF.

The table lists this clonotype with a few counts. The V gene is TRBV28, the J gene TRBJ1-5; D remains ambiguous. Trimming shortened V by 6 bases and J by 0 bases, and 9 bases separated the two germline ends. From germline, CDR1 is MDHEN and CDR2 SYDVKM. The CDR3 is 14 amino acids. CDR3 protein: CASRAAYSNQPQHF. In DNA form, the CDR3 reads TGTGCCAGCAGGGCCGCCTATAGCAATCAGCCCCAGCATTTT.

Of note for this clonotype: It may be a read error: a sequence one base away is much more abundant. The V gene is TRBV28, the J gene TRBJ2-5; TRBD2 aligns across 8 bases. The CDR3 runs to 13 residues. Germline assignment: CDR1 MDHEN and CDR2 SYDVKM. Written as DNA, the CDR3 is TGTGCCGGCAGCCGGGAGGGATCGGAGACCCAGTACTTC. Its translation is CAGSREGSETQYF.

This clonotype has ten or more counts. The V call is TRBV29-1, the J call TRBJ2-2; 8 bases fit TRBD1. The CDR3 length is 12 residues. Germline-derived CDR1 and CDR2 are SQVTM and ANQGSEA. The junction had 3 bases not matched to a gene; V was cut back by 6 bases and J by 6 bases. CDR3 DNA sequence: TGCAGCGTAAACAGGGGGTCCGGGGAGCTGTTTTTT. It translates to CSVNRGSGELFF.

At least ten counts were recorded for this clonotype. The chain recombines TRBV6-1 with TRBJ2-7; no reliable D call. Germline V lookup: CDR1 MNHNS, CDR2 SASEGT. The CDR3 runs 12 residues. V lost 9 bases, J lost 3 bases, and 12 bases lay in between. CDR3 sequence: CARHLDDYEQYF. The CDR3 DNA follows: TGTGCCAGACATTTAGATGACTACGAGCAGTACTTC.

This clonotype has at least ten counts. This chain joins TRBV6-1 and TRBJ2-7, with TRBD2 identical over 13 bases. The V gene end was trimmed by 6 bases and the J gene end by 3 bases; junction bases not matched to a gene: 5. Germline V gene lookup returns CDR1 MNHNS and CDR2 SASEGT. This CDR3 comprises 15 residues. CDR3 protein: CASSSLAGGYYEQYF. For the CDR3, the DNA is TGTGCCAGCAGCTCACTAGCGGGAGGGTACTACGAGCAGTACTTC.

The rearrangement uses TRBV15 and TRBJ2-5, with TRBD2 matching over 8 bases. Germline lookup yields CDR1 LNHNV and CDR2 YYDKDF (reference sequence). The CDR3 contains 17 residues. V lost 0 bases, J lost 4 bases, and 10 bases stayed unmatched. The CDR3 nucleotides read TGTGCCACCAGCAGAGATACTGGCCCGGGAGGGAGAGAGACCCAGTACTTC. Encoded protein: CATSRDTGPGGRETQYF.

There are many counts of this clonotype. The gene calls are TRBV12-3 or TRBV12-4 and TRBJ2-2, with D maybe TRBD2 (6 bases). CDR3 length: 16 amino acids. Trimming shortened V by 3 bases and J by 1 base, and 12 bases separated the two germline ends. The CDR3 DNA sequence: TGTGCCAGCAGTTTCAAACTAGCCGGGAACACCGGGGAGCTGTTTTTT. The encoded protein is CASSFKLAGNTGELFF.